This T cell receptor beta chain is drawn from a study of cytomegalovirus exposure and HLA in healthy donors. The study's findings and limits: Among the CMV-associated chains, three were confirmed in vitro as specific for CMV antigens. Some highly shared sequence variants likely arose as a pipeline artifact. In a later analysis, TCR beta V- and J-gene trimming showed a link to a missense DCLRE1C variant.

Germline V gene lookup returns CDR1 SGHRS and CDR2 YFSETQ. With V trimmed by 0 bases and J by 9 bases, 15 bases remained unmatched. CDR3 length equals 17 residues. A multiplex PCR was run with 60 Vbeta primers and 13 Jbeta primers. Using immunoSEQ multiplex PCR, the repertoire was profiled, and TCRdb retains in-frame clones only, with some absent. This sample has 100,000 to 150,000 clones, with about 74% found just once. This clone was recorded only once. Its cognate antigen is unknown. The chain carries TRBV5-1 and TRBJ2-5; 9 bases map to TRBD2. This TCR came from a woman between 45 and 60 years old in good health and CMV-seropositive. The sequenced material came from PBMCs. In nucleotides, the CDR3 is TGCGCCAGCAGCTTGGAAGGTGCCGGGACTAGCAAACCGGCCCAGTACTTC. It yields the protein CASSLEGAGTSKPAQYF. Together with reference TRBV5-1 and TRBJ2-5, the CDR3 gives the full variable domain: KAGVTQTPRYLIKTRGQQVTLSCSPISGHRSVSWYQQTPGQGLQFLFEYFSETQRNKGNFPGRFSGRQFSNSRSEMNVSTLELGDSALYLCASSLEGAGTSKPAQYFGPGTRLLVL.